These T cell receptor beta chains were read from a single sample in a study of T cells in Graves' hyperthyroidism and ophthalmopathy. TCRdb redid the calling of the multiplex PCR reads with MiXCR, one entry per CDR3 protein. The sample comprises a few hundred thousand distinct CDR3 sequences, about 15% of which are singletons, and less than 6% rests with the top ten. Material for sequencing was blood. These receptors all come from a woman aged 25 to 39 with Graves' hyperthyroidism that later progressed to Graves' ophthalmopathy. CDR3s include the opening cysteine and the closing phenylalanine or tryptophan. A D gene is named only where the DNA matches it firmly. Clone size appears in some rows only: once, few, many, or a class for an expanded clone.

TRBV19	NA	TRBJ2-1	NA	TGTGCCAGTAGTCATAGCGGTGAGCAGTTCTTC	CASSHSGEQFF
TRBV15	many	TRBJ2-1	TRBD2	TGTGCCACCAGCAGAGGGCTAGCGGGAGACAATGAGCAGTTCTTC	CATSRGLAGDNEQFF
TRBV2	many	TRBJ1-1	NA	TGTGCCAGCACCGGGGACGTCACTGAAGCTTTCTTT	CASTGDVTEAFF
TRBV12-3/TRBV12-4	many	TRBJ1-2	TRBD1	TGTGCCAGCAGTTTGGCCCCGGGACAGGGGGCGCATGGCTACACCTTC	CASSLAPGQGAHGYTF
TRBV15	many	TRBJ2-3	TRBD2	TGTGCCACCAGCAGACAGGCGGGAGGAAACACAGATACGCAGTATTTT	CATSRQAGGNTDTQYF
TRBV11-2	many	TRBJ2-6	NA	TGTGCCAGCAGCTTAGATACTGGGGCCAACGTCCTGACTTTC	CASSLDTGANVLTF
TRBV2	many	TRBJ2-2	TRBD1	TGTGCCAGCAGGGACGGGACAGTTGCTCGAACCGGGGAGCTGTTTTTT	CASRDGTVARTGELFF
TRBV6-1	few	TRBJ1-4	NA	TGTGCCAGCAGTCGAGGGGAGGAGGGAGAAAAACTGTTTTTT	CASSRGEEGEKLFF
TRBV9	NA	TRBJ2-2	TRBD2	TGTGCCAGTGGGAGGGGCAACACCGGGGAGCTGTTTTTT	CASGRGNTGELFF
TRBV2	many	TRBJ2-1	NA	TGTGCCAGCAGTGCCGGGACCAGGCGGAATGAGCAGTTCTTC	CASSAGTRRNEQFF
TRBV5-1	NA	TRBJ2-1	TRBD2	TGCGCCAGCAGCTTGGGGGGGAGGACTATAGCGGGAAGCAAGAATGAGCAGTTCTTC	CASSLGGRTIAGSKNEQFF
TRBV20-1	few	TRBJ2-3	NA	TGCAGTGCTAGAGTCCCGGGGACGGGCACAGATACGCAGTATTTT	CSARVPGTGTDTQYF
TRBV7-6	NA	TRBJ2-5	TRBD2	TGTGCCAGCAGAGGACTAGCGGGAGTTTCAGAGACCCAGTACTTC	CASRGLAGVSETQYF
TRBV28	many	TRBJ1-4	NA	TGTGCCAGCAGTTTAGACGGTGGAGCAACTAATGAAAAACTGTTTTTT	CASSLDGGATNEKLFF
TRBV19	many	TRBJ2-2	TRBD1	TGTGCCAGTGGGGCAGGGGGCACCGGGGAGCTGTTTTTT	CASGAGGTGELFF
TRBV27	NA	TRBJ1-6	NA	TGTGCCAGCAGTGGGGGCTGGACTCTGTATAATTCACCCCTCCACTTT	CASSGGWTLYNSPLHF
TRBV11-2	many	TRBJ2-4	NA	TGTGCCAGCAGCCTTCCCGGGGGCAACATTCAGTACTTC	CASSLPGGNIQYF
TRBV7-9	few	TRBJ1-1	NA	TGTGCCAGCGGCCCGGGAGGCCAGAACACTGAAGCTTTCTTT	CASGPGGQNTEAFF
TRBV6-1	many	TRBJ1-6	NA	TGTGCCAGCAGTTTAACCGGGACGGGGAATTCACCCCTCCACTTT	CASSLTGTGNSPLHF
TRBV6-2/TRBV6-3	many	TRBJ1-2	TRBD1	TGTGCCAGCATTATTCTCCCGGGACAGGGGGACGGCTACACCTTC	CASIILPGQGDGYTF
TRBV15	NA	TRBJ2-1	NA	TGTGCCACCAGCAGCAAAATAGTTAATGAGCAGTTCTTC	CATSSKIVNEQFF
TRBV12-3/TRBV12-4	NA	TRBJ1-1	NA	TGTGCCAGCAGTTTTACGGCCAGGGGCGCTGAAGCTTTCTTT	CASSFTARGAEAFF
TRBV27	many	TRBJ2-7	TRBD1	TGTGCCAGCAGTCGAGAGGGGACAGGGGGGTATGTGCAGTACTTC	CASSREGTGGYVQYF
TRBV19	NA	TRBJ2-1	TRBD2	TGTGCCAGTAGCTCGAATTCTGGACAGGTCGGACCGGGACTAGCGTTGAATGAGCAGTTCTTC	CASSSNSGQVGPGLALNEQFF
TRBV20-1	NA	TRBJ2-7	NA	TGCAGTGCTAGAGTTCAGGGGAGAAACGAGCAGTACTTC	CSARVQGRNEQYF
TRBV27	many	TRBJ2-1	NA	TGTGCCAGCAGTTTACTCCCTGAGGACTCCTACAATGAGCAGTTCTTC	CASSLLPEDSYNEQFF
TRBV12-3/TRBV12-4	many	TRBJ1-1	NA	TGTGCCAGCAGTTTAGCGCTATTTCCAGGGGAAGCTTTCTTT	CASSLALFPGEAFF
TRBV3-1	many	TRBJ2-5	NA	TGTGCCAGCAGCCAAGATTTGGTAGCAGGTGGAGCCCAGTACTTC	CASSQDLVAGGAQYF
TRBV7-2	few	TRBJ2-7	TRBD1	TGTGCCAGCAGCTTACGTGGACAGGGTAGGAACGAGCAGTACTTC	CASSLRGQGRNEQYF
TRBV29-1	NA	TRBJ2-1	TRBD1	TGCAGCGGTGCGACCACAGGGGCCAATGAGCAGTTCTTC	CSGATTGANEQFF
TRBV7-9	many	TRBJ1-4	NA	TGTGCCAGCAGCCGTTCCCCACCTAGTGAAAAACTGTTTTTT	CASSRSPPSEKLFF
TRBV29-1	many	TRBJ2-1	NA	TGCAGCGTCGCCGGGGGCTCTTATAGCTCCTACAATGAGCAGTTCTTC	CSVAGGSYSSYNEQFF
TRBV6-1	NA	TRBJ2-7	NA	TGTGCCAGCAGTAAACCAGGGACGAACGAGCAGTACTTC	CASSKPGTNEQYF
TRBV6-1	many	TRBJ1-2	TRBD1	TGTGCCAGCAGTCTTACAGGGGCGCCGTACAAGGACTATGGCTACACCTTC	CASSLTGAPYKDYGYTF
TRBV19	many	TRBJ2-3	TRBD2	TGTGCCAGTAGATTAGCGGGATTGACAGATACGCAGTATTTT	CASRLAGLTDTQYF
TRBV5-1	many	TRBJ2-1	NA	TGCGCCAGCAGCTCGATTAGTGGGGGGCTGGGGAATGAGCAGTTCTTC	CASSSISGGLGNEQFF
TRBV4-1	NA	TRBJ2-1	TRBD2	TGCGCCAGCAGCCAAGGCGGGGGTGCCTCCTCCTACAATGAGCAGTTCTTC	CASSQGGGASSYNEQFF
TRBV5-6	few	TRBJ2-7	NA	TGTGCCAGCAGCTTCAGGGGGGACTCCTACGAGCAGTACTTC	CASSFRGDSYEQYF
TRBV18	many	TRBJ2-5	NA	TGTGCCAGCTCACCACTTCTCCCGGGGTACCAAGAGACCCAGTACTTC	CASSPLLPGYQETQYF
TRBV6-1	many	TRBJ1-1	NA	TGTGCCAGTACAGACCAATTGATTGGGGAAGCTTTCTTT	CASTDQLIGEAFF
TRBV18	few	TRBJ2-7	NA	TGTGCCAGCTCACCACTCGACGGCTTTGTCTACGAGCAGTACTTC	CASSPLDGFVYEQYF
TRBV24-1	NA	TRBJ2-7	TRBD1	TGTGCCACCAGTGACACCGGGACAGGGGCCGACGAGCAGTACTTC	CATSDTGTGADEQYF
TRBV18	many	TRBJ2-1	TRBD2	TGTGCCAGCTCACAAAACGGCGGGAGGGCTGCCAATGAGCAGTTCTTC	CASSQNGGRAANEQFF
TRBV6-2/TRBV6-3	many	TRBJ2-2	NA	TGTGCCAGCAGTTACTCGAAGTTCGATCGGGGGGAGCTGTTTTTT	CASSYSKFDRGELFF
TRBV7-3	NA	TRBJ2-1	NA	TGTGCCAGCAGCTCCTCCAGACCGGGCAATGAGCAGTTCTTC	CASSSSRPGNEQFF